Each of the 20 T cell receptor beta chains below was sequenced from the same sample in a study of cytomegalovirus exposure and HLA in healthy donors. TCRdb's copy holds only in-frame clones and misses some; the assay was immunoSEQ multiplex PCR. Altogether about 130,000 clones are present, about 87% being singletons, with the ten largest covering roughly 6.7%. Sequencing was done on a sample of PBMCs. Every receptor here comes from a woman in her thirties in good health and CMV-seropositive.

The rearrangement joins TRBV18 to TRBJ2-7; 7 positions match TRBD1. The trim removed 3 bases at V and 3 bases at J, leaving 2 bases unmatched. This CDR3 region has 13 residues. Germline CDR1 and CDR2: KGHSH and LQKENI. CDR3 coding DNA: TGTGCCAGCTCACCTGCAGGGGGCTACGAGCAGTACTTC. This sequence encodes CASSPAGGYEQYF. The complete variable domain, with remaining parts taken from reference TRBV18 and TRBJ2-7, reads NAGVMQNPRHLVRRRGQEARLRCSPMKGHSHVYWYRQLPEEGLKFMVYLQKENIIDESGMPKERFSAEFPKEGPSILRIQQVVRGDSAAYFCASSPAGGYEQYFGPGTRLTVT.

The gene calls are TRBV2 and TRBJ1-5; 7 nucleotides match TRBD1. The CDR3 is 13 amino acids. Trimming removed 7 bases from V and 5 bases from J; junction bases left unmatched: 5. Germline CDR1 and CDR2: SNHLY and FYNNEI. In DNA, the CDR3 is TGTGCCAGCACAGGGGGAAGGGATCAGCCCCAGCATTTT. The encoded protein is CASTGGRDQPQHF.

The chain joins TRBV27 to TRBJ1-5, with D perhaps TRBD1 (5 bases). The CDR3 runs 14 residues. Germline V gene sequence: CDR1 MNHEY, CDR2 SMNVEV (reference sequence). Between the trimmed V and J ends, which lost 8 bases and 1 base, there was a span of 12 bases. The CDR3 spells CASAGSKSNQPQHF. The CDR3 DNA reads TGTGCCAGCGCAGGGTCTAAGAGCAATCAGCCCCAGCATTTT.

The J gene is TRBJ1-2, the V gene TRBV7-2; D is possibly TRBD1 (6 bases). V lost 5 bases and J lost 7, with 11 bases in between. Germline lookup yields CDR1 SGHTA and CDR2 FQGNSA. This CDR3 spans 12 amino acids. The CDR3 here is CASSPDRSGYTF. The CDR3 bases are TGTGCCAGCAGCCCCGACAGGTCTGGCTACACCTTC.

This rearrangement joins TRBV7-6 to TRBJ2-1, with 10 positions matching TRBD1. The CDR3 is made up of 16 amino acids. Germline assignment: CDR1 SGHVS and CDR2 FNYEAQ. The J segment lost 4 bases and the V segment lost 4 bases, leaving 7 bases of the junction unmatched. In DNA form, the CDR3 reads TGTGCCAGCAGCTACGACAGGGGGCTGAGGTACAATGAGCAGTTCTTC. It specifies CASSYDRGLRYNEQFF.

V gene TRBV27 combines with J gene TRBJ2-7, with TRBD1 as a possible D gene (5 bases). The CDR3 spans 14 residues. The ends were cut back, 8 bases at V and 5 bases at J, with 19 bases in the middle. The germline V gene has CDR1 MNHEY and CDR2 SMNVEV (reference sequence). In DNA, the CDR3 is TGTGCCAGCGCCATAATCCCAGGGTTCCACGAGCAGTACTTC. Its translation: CASAIIPGFHEQYF.

The chain carries TRBV6-1 and TRBJ1-6, with 7 bases fitting TRBD1. This CDR3 comprises 17 residues. J gave up 4 bases and V 4 bases, and 10 bases lay outside the gene matches. Germline assignment: CDR1 MNHNS and CDR2 SASEGT. CDR3 DNA: TGTGCCAGCAGTGGTGAAGGCAGGGGGATGTATAATTCACCCCTCCACTTT. It translates to CASSGEGRGMYNSPLHF.

This sequence joins TRBV7-2 and TRBJ2-3; D is possibly TRBD2 (6 bases). This CDR3 has 15 amino acids. Trimming shortened V by 5 bases and J by 2 bases, and 14 bases separated the two germline ends. Germline values: CDR1 SGHTA, CDR2 FQGNSA. The CDR3 region is CASSPRGGDTDTQYF. In nucleotides, the CDR3 is TGTGCCAGCAGCCCCCGCGGCGGGGACACAGATACGCAGTATTTT.

The CDR3 reads CASSGSGSTYNSPLHF. The CDR3 nucleotides read TGTGCCAGCAGCGGCAGCGGGAGTACCTATAATTCACCCCTCCACTTT. The chain carries TRBV5-6 and TRBJ1-6, with D unclear. The CDR3 is made up of 16 amino acids. In germline, CDR1 is SGHDT, CDR2 YYEEEE. Trimming stripped 4 bases from V and 2 bases from J, with 13 bases between.

This rearrangement joins TRBV10-3 to TRBJ1-1; 9 bases are shared with TRBD1. The CDR3 has 14 amino acids. With 3 bases clipped from V and 4 bases from J, the junction kept 3 bases outside the gene matches. Germline-derived CDR1 and CDR2 are ENHRY and SYGVKD. This chain's CDR3 is CAISDTGGLTEAFF. CDR3 nucleotides: TGTGCCATCAGTGATACAGGGGGCCTCACTGAAGCTTTCTTT.

The chain recombines TRBV9 with TRBJ1-1; D unresolved. Germline V lookup: CDR1 SGDLS, CDR2 YYNGEE. The CDR3 length is 15 residues. V was trimmed by 4 bases and J by 0 bases, leaving 13 bases between them. In DNA form, the CDR3 reads TGTGCCAGCAGCCCCCGGACGGGGATGAACACTGAAGCTTTCTTT. Protein sequence: CASSPRTGMNTEAFF.

The CDR3: CASSLGGDRAETQYF. The CDR3 DNA follows: TGTGCCAGCAGCTTAGGGGGGGACAGGGCAGAGACCCAGTACTTC. The rearrangement joins TRBV11-3 to TRBJ2-5; 9 nucleotides agree with TRBD1. J was trimmed by 4 bases and V by 1 base; bases with no gene match: 4. Germline CDR1 SGHNT, CDR2 YENEEA. The CDR3 is 15 residues long.

The gene calls are TRBV2 and TRBJ2-2; tentative D call: TRBD2 (5 bases). Germline CDR1 reads SNHLY; CDR2 reads FYNNEI. V lost 7 bases to trimming and J lost 5 bases, with 11 bases between them. This CDR3 has 13 amino acids. DNA of the CDR3: TGTGCCAGCAAGCTAGCTGGAACCGGGGAGCTGTTTTTT. Protein product: CASKLAGTGELFF.

This clone was counted once. The V gene is TRBV10-2, the J gene TRBJ2-3; 11 bases fit TRBD1. Germline CDR1 is WSHSY and CDR2 is SAAADI. The J segment lost 3 bases and the V segment lost 6 bases, leaving 5 bases of the junction unmatched. This CDR3 is built from 15 residues. The CDR3 DNA sequence: TGCGCCAGCAGCTCGGGGACAGGGGGTACAGATACGCAGTATTTT. This gives the protein CASSSGTGGTDTQYF.

The V call is TRBV11-2, the J call TRBJ2-7; the D gene is possibly TRBD1 (5 bases). There are 13 residues in the CDR3. Per the germline V gene, CDR1 is SGHAT and CDR2 is FQNNGV. Between the trimmed V and J ends, which lost 8 bases and 3 bases, there was a span of 14 bases. CDR3 DNA: TGTGCCAGCTCTAACCGACAGCTCTACGAGCAGTACTTC. It yields the protein CASSNRQLYEQYF. The entire variable domain, with the rest obtained from reference TRBV11-2 and TRBJ2-7, is as follows: EAGVAQSPRYKIIEKRQSVAFWCNPISGHATLYWYQQILGQGPKLLIQFQNNGVVDDSQLPKDRFSAERLKGVDSTLKIQPAKLEDSAVYLCASSNRQLYEQYFGPGTRLTVT.

This clone was found once. J is TRBJ2-2 and V is TRBV6-6; 7 bases are shared with TRBD2. V trimming: 10 bases; J trimming: 0 bases; junction bases outside the gene matches: 8. CDR3 length equals 15 residues. Germline assignment: CDR1 MNHNY and CDR2 SVGAGI (reference sequence). CDR3 in DNA: TGTGCCACGTACTCTAGCGGCACGAACACCGGGGAGCTGTTTTTT. Translated: CATYSSGTNTGELFF.

In its sample, this clone was seen once. This chain uses TRBV9 with TRBJ1-1; D ambiguous. Germline V gives CDR1 SGDLS, CDR2 YYNGEE. Deletions cut 2 bases from V and 1 base from J, with 6 bases between. The CDR3 has 13 residues. CDR3 amino acids: CASSVGPNTEAFF. The CDR3 nucleotides read TGTGCCAGCAGCGTTGGGCCGAACACTGAAGCTTTCTTT.

The chain joins TRBV7-2 to TRBJ2-1; D perhaps matches TRBD1 (6 bases). This CDR3 contains 13 residues. V lost 1 base and J lost 6, with 7 bases in between. Germline CDR1 reads SGHTA; CDR2 reads FQGNSA. DNA for the CDR3: TGTGCCAGCAGCTTAGTGGGGGCCAATGAGCAGTTCTTC. It translates to CASSLVGANEQFF.

This clone was observed a single time. This chain joins TRBV4-1 and TRBJ2-1; 9 bases agree with TRBD2. This CDR3 has 18 amino acids. From germline, CDR1 is MGHRA and CDR2 YSYEKL. V lost 4 bases, J lost 0 bases, and 10 bases stayed unmatched. The CDR3 loop reads CASSPYSGSPSSYNEQFF. The CDR3 region has the DNA TGCGCCAGCAGCCCATATAGCGGGAGCCCCAGCTCCTACAATGAGCAGTTCTTC.

The V call is TRBV6-5, the J call TRBJ2-7; 8 bases agree with TRBD1. V gave up 6 bases and J gave up 4 bases; unmatched junction bases: 11. Germline V gives CDR1 MNHEY, CDR2 SVGAGI. The CDR3 has 15 residues. This CDR3 reads CASRMTGDRIYEQYF. The CDR3 DNA sequence: TGTGCCAGCAGAATGACAGGGGATCGGATTTACGAGCAGTACTTC.